This TCR beta chain is from a study of cytomegalovirus exposure and HLA in healthy donors. General study results and limits: Accounts indicate the classifier identified cytomegalovirus status with strong specificity and sensitivity.

This CDR3 has 15 residues. CDR1 and CDR2 from the germline V gene are SEHNR and FQNEAQ (reference sequence). V was pared by 4 bases and J by 2 bases, with 12 bases between. Repertoires were generated with immunoSEQ multiplex PCR, while TCRdb's copy carries only in-frame clones and drops some. The top ten hold under 4.5% of the sample, which has about 98,000 clones, roughly 85% seen once. The donors were in the approximately 120-subject validation cohort; that cohort was separate from the approximately 700-subject first cohort. This clone was recorded a few times. Its target is unknown. This sequence joins TRBV7-9 and TRBJ2-1, with D perhaps matching TRBD2 (6 bases). The sample taken for sequencing was PBMCs. The receptor was derived from a woman aged 25 to 39 in good health and CMV-seronegative. This CDR3 is CASSWGESPYNEQFF. CDR3 DNA sequence: TGTGCCAGCAGCTGGGGGGAATCCCCCTACAATGAGCAGTTCTTC.